This TCR beta chain appears in the sequencing data of a study of neurological immune-mediated disorders. Broader study findings: Phylogenetic grouping assigned the repertoires of 18 of 34 multiple sclerosis patients to a single related-CDR3 cluster, which may represent a signature. HTLV-1-associated myelopathy showed the most TCR clonal expansion; multiple sclerosis the least, below healthy controls.

The CDR3 length is 17 residues. V was cut by 3 bases and J by 6 bases, with 21 bases left in between. The cDNA was generated by 5'RACE with 10-nucleotide random UMIs. Via MiXCR, TCRdb re-called the 5' RACE reads, giving one row per CDR3 protein. The profile shows about 55,000 distinct CDR3 sequences, less than 5% of them singletons. This clonotype was recorded many times. No antigen is known for it. The chain combines TRBV12-3 or TRBV12-4 with TRBJ2-1; D gene ambiguous. The sequence was obtained from a man aged 50 to 60 with multiple sclerosis. Sequencing input: PBMCs. The CDR3 DNA follows: TGTGCCAGCAGTTTTTCCCAAGCCGAATGGCTAGGCAATGAGCAGTTCTTC. Its translation is CASSFSQAEWLGNEQFF.